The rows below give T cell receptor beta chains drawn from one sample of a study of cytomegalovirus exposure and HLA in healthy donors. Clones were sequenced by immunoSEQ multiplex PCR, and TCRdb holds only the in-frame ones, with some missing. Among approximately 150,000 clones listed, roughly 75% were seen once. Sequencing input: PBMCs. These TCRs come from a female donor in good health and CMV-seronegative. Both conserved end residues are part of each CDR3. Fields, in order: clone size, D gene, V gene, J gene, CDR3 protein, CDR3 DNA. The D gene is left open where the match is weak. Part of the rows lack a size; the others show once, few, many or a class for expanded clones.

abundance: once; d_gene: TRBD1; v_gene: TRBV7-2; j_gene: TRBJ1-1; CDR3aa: CASSLVGRGDRRF; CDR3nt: TGTGCCAGCAGCTTAGTGGGCCGGGGGGACAGGAGATTT
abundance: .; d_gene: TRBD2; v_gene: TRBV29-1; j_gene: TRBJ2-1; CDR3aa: CSVEKGLAGSTDEQFF; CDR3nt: TGCAGCGTTGAAAAAGGGCTAGCGGGGAGTACGGATGAGCAGTTCTTC
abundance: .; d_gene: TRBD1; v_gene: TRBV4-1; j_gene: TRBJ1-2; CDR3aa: CASSQEIQGASNYGYTF; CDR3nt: TGCGCCAGCAGCCAAGAGATTCAGGGGGCGTCTAACTATGGCTACACCTTC
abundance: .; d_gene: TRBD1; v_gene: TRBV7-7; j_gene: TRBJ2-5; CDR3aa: CASSHRGRETQYF; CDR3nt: TGTGCTAGCAGTCACAGGGGGCGAGAGACCCAGTACTTC
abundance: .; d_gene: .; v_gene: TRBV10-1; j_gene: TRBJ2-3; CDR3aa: CASSETHRAQYF; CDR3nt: TGCGCCAGCAGTGAGACTCACAGGGCGCAGTATTTT
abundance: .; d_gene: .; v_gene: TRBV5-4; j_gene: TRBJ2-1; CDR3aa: CASLRGGEQFF; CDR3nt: TGTGCCAGCCTACGGGGAGGTGAGCAGTTCTTC
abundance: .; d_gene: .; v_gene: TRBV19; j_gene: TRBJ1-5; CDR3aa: CASSIPPGTNSNQPQHF; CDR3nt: TGTGCCAGTAGTATCCCTCCGGGGACAAATAGCAATCAGCCCCAGCATTTT
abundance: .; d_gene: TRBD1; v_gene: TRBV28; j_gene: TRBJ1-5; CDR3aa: CASSFEGARGNQPQHF; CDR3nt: TGTGCCAGCAGTTTTGAGGGGGCAAGGGGCAATCAGCCCCAGCATTTT
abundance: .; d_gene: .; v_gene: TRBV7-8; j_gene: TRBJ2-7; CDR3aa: CASSFTADNSYEQYF; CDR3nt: TGTGCCAGCAGCTTCACAGCTGACAACTCCTACGAGCAGTACTTC
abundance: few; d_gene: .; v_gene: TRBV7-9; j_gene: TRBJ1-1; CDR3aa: CASSRSGGWNTEAFF; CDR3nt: TGTGCCAGCAGCCGAAGTGGAGGGTGGAACACTGAAGCTTTCTTT